Following are 27 T cell receptor beta chains from one sample sequenced in a study of blood T cell repertoires in COVID-19. Libraries were prepared by immunoSEQ multiplex PCR; TCRdb keeps only in-frame clonotypes and omits some of them. The table lists a few hundred thousand clones, more than 65% of them singletons. Sequencing was carried out using peripheral blood. The receptors originated from a man aged 50 or older with active or convalescent COVID-19.

The rearrangement uses TRBV7-2 and TRBJ2-2; 12 bases map to TRBD1. Germline-derived CDR1 and CDR2 are SGHTA and FQGNSA. Trimming at V came to 6 bases and at J to 2 bases, leaving 10 bases not matched to a gene. There are 18 residues in the CDR3. For the CDR3, the DNA is TGTGCCAGCAGACCTCCGGGACAGGGGGCCCTTAACACCGGGGAGCTGTTTTTT. Protein product: CASRPPGQGALNTGELFF.

The chain carries TRBV9 and TRBJ1-1, with TRBD1 matching 7 bases. The germline CDR1 and CDR2 sequences are SGDLS and YYNGEE. This CDR3 contains 14 residues. Unmatched junction bases numbered 10, after V lost 6 bases and J lost 5 bases. CDR3 region: CASNKGATETEAFF. The CDR3 nucleotides read TGTGCCAGCAATAAGGGGGCCACGGAAACTGAAGCTTTCTTT.

The chain recombines TRBV9 with TRBJ1-5; 7 positions agree with TRBD1. V dropped 6 bases and J dropped 0; count of bases not matched to a gene: 3. CDR1 and CDR2 from the germline V gene are SGDLS and YYNGEE. This CDR3 comprises 14 residues. In DNA, the CDR3 is TGTGCCAGCACCCAGGGGGTTAGCAATCAGCCCCAGCATTTT. Translating it yields CASTQGVSNQPQHF.

The table lists this clone with a few counts. The V call is TRBV5-5, the J call TRBJ2-1, with D possibly being TRBD1 (6 bases). The CDR3 runs to 17 residues. The germline gives CDR1 SGHKS, CDR2 YYEKEE (reference sequence). Trimming took 2 bases from V and 1 from J, leaving 16 bases between them. CDR3 in amino acids: CASSFRGEGGSYNEQFF. The CDR3 DNA sequence: TGTGCCAGCAGCTTCAGGGGAGAGGGCGGTTCCTACAATGAGCAGTTCTTC.

The chain combines TRBV5-4 with TRBJ2-2; D is possibly TRBD1 (5 bases). The V end lost 4 bases, the J end lost 4 bases, and 11 bases lay between the germline ends. The CDR3 loop spans 14 amino acids. Germline lookup yields CDR1 SGHNT and CDR2 YYREEE (reference sequence). The CDR3 DNA follows: TGTGCCAGCAGCACCCCAGGGTTCACCGGGGAGCTGTTTTTT. This encodes CASSTPGFTGELFF.

The CDR3 DNA follows: TGTGCCAGCAGTTCCCACCCGGGGGGTGGGACAGATACGCAGTATTTT. Its translation is CASSSHPGGGTDTQYF. The rearrangement joins TRBV6-5 to TRBJ2-3, with 7 bases aligning to TRBD2. There are 16 residues in the CDR3. J was trimmed by 3 bases and V by 4 bases; bases with no gene match: 10. The germline V gene encodes CDR1 MNHEY and CDR2 SVGAGI.

This chain uses TRBV28 with TRBJ2-3, with no clear D. The CDR3 length is 12 residues. Germline V gene sequence: CDR1 MDHEN, CDR2 SYDVKM. V gave up 9 bases and J gave up 0 bases, with 7 bases separating them. The CDR3 region has the DNA TGTGCCAGTAGCCGAAGCACAGATACGCAGTATTTT. Amino acid sequence: CASSRSTDTQYF. Combining the CDR3 with reference TRBV28 and TRBJ2-3 gives the whole variable domain DVKVTQSSRYLVKRTGEKVFLECVQDMDHENMFWYRQDPGLGLRLIYFSYDVKMKEKGDIPEGYSVSREKKERFSLILESASTNQTSMYLCASSRSTDTQYFGPGTRLTVL.

The rearrangement uses TRBV5-5 and TRBJ1-5, with D perhaps matching TRBD1 (6 bases). The germline V gene has CDR1 SGHKS and CDR2 YYEKEE (reference sequence). The V end was cut by 4 bases, the J end by 7 bases, with 12 bases between. There are 13 residues in the CDR3. CDR3 in DNA: TGTGCCAGCAGCGCCGACAGGAAACAGCCCCAGCATTTT. Translating gives CASSADRKQPQHF.

This clone showed up just a few times. The V gene is TRBV24-1, the J gene TRBJ2-1, with D tentatively TRBD1 (6 bases). Germline V gives CDR1 KGHDR, CDR2 SFDVKD. The V and J ends lost 3 bases and 9 bases respectively, with 14 bases between them. The CDR3 consists of 14 residues. The CDR3 is CATSDQARGSEQFF. In DNA form, the CDR3 reads TGTGCCACCAGTGATCAGGCGAGGGGGAGTGAGCAGTTCTTC.

V is TRBV7-2 and J is TRBJ2-3, with a weak D call TRBD2 (5 bases). Looked up from germline, CDR1 is SGHTA and CDR2 is FQGNSA. V gave up 5 bases and J gave up 0 bases, with 18 bases separating them. The CDR3 extends over 17 amino acids. Written as DNA, the CDR3 is TGTGCCAGCAGCCCCAGAGGAACTAGAAAGAGCACAGATACGCAGTATTTT. Its translation is CASSPRGTRKSTDTQYF.

The chain has TRBV5-8 and TRBJ2-2, with D possibly matching TRBD1 (7 bases). V was trimmed by 6 bases and J by 0 bases, leaving 12 bases between them. The germline CDR1 and CDR2 sequences are SGHTS and YDEGEE. The CDR3 loop spans 15 amino acids. As DNA, the CDR3 is TGTGCCAGCACCCAGGGGGGTACGAACACCGGGGAGCTGTTTTTT. It encodes CASTQGGTNTGELFF.

V and J are TRBV2 and TRBJ1-4; TRBD1 matches at 9 bases. Germline loops: CDR1 SNHLY, CDR2 FYNNEI. The J segment lost 6 bases and the V segment lost 8 bases, leaving 7 bases of the junction unmatched. CDR3 length: 14 residues. CDR3 bases: TGTGCCAGCGCCCCCGGGACAGGGTATGAAAAACTGTTTTTT. This encodes CASAPGTGYEKLFF.

The J gene is TRBJ2-1, the V gene TRBV2; 8 bases agree with TRBD2. Germline V lookup: CDR1 SNHLY, CDR2 FYNNEI. The CDR3 is 15 amino acids. The V gene end was trimmed by 1 base and the J gene end by 3 bases; junction bases not matched to a gene: 2. The DNA for the CDR3 is TGTGCCAGCAGTGAAGATAGCGGGAACTACAATGAGCAGTTCTTC. Protein: CASSEDSGNYNEQFF.

The V call is TRBV27, the J call TRBJ2-7; a possible D gene is TRBD2 (6 bases). Germline-derived CDR1 and CDR2 are MNHEY and SMNVEV (reference sequence). V lost 5 bases to trimming and J lost 4 bases, with 15 bases between them. The CDR3 contains 14 residues. DNA for the CDR3: TGTGCCAGCAGTCCGCACGGGGGAGAGTACGAGCAGTACTTC. Protein: CASSPHGGEYEQYF.

The chain has TRBV5-5 and TRBJ1-6; D possibly corresponds to TRBD1 (6 bases). Deletions cut 0 bases from V and 5 bases from J, with 9 bases between. Germline CDR1 reads SGHKS; CDR2 reads YYEKEE (reference sequence). The CDR3 spans 15 residues. The CDR3 is CASSLARGDNSPLHF. The CDR3 bases are TGTGCCAGCAGCTTGGCCAGGGGAGATAATTCACCCCTCCACTTT.

The CDR3 bases are TGTGCCAGCAGTGAACCTGGGGGGATGGTTAACTATGGCTACACCTTC. This codes for CASSEPGGMVNYGYTF. J is TRBJ1-2 and V is TRBV6-1; D might be TRBD1 (5 bases). Deletions cut 2 bases from V and 1 base from J, with 14 bases between. The CDR3 spans 16 residues. The germline CDR1 and CDR2 sequences are MNHNS and SASEGT.

The V call is TRBV4-3, the J call TRBJ1-1, with D hard to call. Per the germline V gene, CDR1 is LGHNA and CDR2 is YSLEER. Trimming stripped 0 bases from V and 7 bases from J, with 15 bases between. This CDR3 is 15 amino acids long. CDR3 DNA: TGCGCCAGCAGCCAAGATCATGGCGCGGGCCGTGAAGCTTTCTTT. This sequence encodes CASSQDHGAGREAFF.

This chain joins TRBV28 and TRBJ2-7, with TRBD2 matching over 8 bases. The germline CDR1 and CDR2 sequences are MDHEN and SYDVKM. The CDR3 length is 16 residues. With V trimmed by 2 bases and J by 4 bases, 10 bases remained unmatched. CDR3 sequence: CASSLMSGSRAYEQYF. The CDR3, as DNA: TGTGCCAGCAGTTTAATGAGCGGGAGTAGGGCGTACGAGCAGTACTTC.

The gene calls are TRBV13 and TRBJ2-2; TRBD1 might be the D (5 bases). Germline CDR1 and CDR2: PRHDT and FYEKMQ (reference sequence). V was pared by 7 bases and J by 1 base, with 10 bases between. The CDR3 totals 14 residues. The CDR3 protein is CASNQGWNTGELFF. CDR3 in DNA: TGTGCCAGCAATCAGGGATGGAACACCGGGGAGCTGTTTTTT.

This clone was observed a handful of times. V usage is TRBV10-2 and J usage is TRBJ1-3, with unresolved D. Per the germline V gene, CDR1 is WSHSY and CDR2 is SAAADI. This CDR3 region has 15 residues. The V end was cut by 0 bases, the J end by 4 bases, with 10 bases between. The CDR3, as DNA: TGCGCCAGCAGTGAGTCGAGGGCCCCAGGAAACACCATATATTTT. It is translated as CASSESRAPGNTIYF.

The V call is TRBV12-3 or TRBV12-4, the J call TRBJ1-1; no definite D call. The CDR3 is 13 amino acids. Trimming removed 3 bases from V and 11 bases from J, with 16 bases in between. CDR3 loop: CASSFNPLLSAFF. The CDR3 nucleotides read TGTGCCAGCAGTTTTAACCCCCTCCTAAGTGCTTTCTTT.

The rearrangement joins TRBV7-8 to TRBJ1-2; a weak D match, TRBD1 (5 bases). Germline V gene sequence: CDR1 SGHVS, CDR2 FQNEAQ. V was clipped by 0 bases and J by 4 bases, with 12 bases between them. The CDR3 runs to 15 residues. The CDR3 reads CASSLAGLGGYGYTF. In DNA, the CDR3 is TGTGCCAGCAGCTTAGCGGGACTGGGAGGCTATGGCTACACCTTC.

J is TRBJ2-1 and V is TRBV28, with a tentative D call TRBD2 (6 bases). CDR3 size: 17 residues. V gave up 3 bases and J gave up 6 bases, with 21 bases separating them. CDR1 is MDHEN and CDR2 is SYDVKM in the germline V gene. The CDR3 DNA follows: TGTGCCAGCAGTTTGGGTTTGGTAGGATGGAGGGGCAATGAGCAGTTCTTC. This translates into CASSLGLVGWRGNEQFF.

The rearrangement links TRBV11-2 to TRBJ2-1, with D possibly TRBD2 on 6 matching bases. From germline, CDR1 is SGHAT and CDR2 FQNNGV. This CDR3 is 16 amino acids long. Deletions cut 1 base from V and 1 base from J, with 11 bases between. CDR3 sequence (DNA): TGTGCCAGCAGCTTAGTTGCCGCGGGGTCCTACAATGAGCAGTTCTTC. This sequence encodes CASSLVAAGSYNEQFF.

The rearrangement joins TRBV27 to TRBJ1-6, with D hard to call. The CDR3 loop spans 15 amino acids. V lost 0 bases, J lost 9 bases, and 12 bases lay in between. Germline values: CDR1 MNHEY, CDR2 SMNVEV (reference sequence). In DNA form, the CDR3 reads TGTGCCAGCAGTTTATCGTGGGTTGGAGGTTCACCCCTCCACTTT. Translated: CASSLSWVGGSPLHF.

The chain joins TRBV18 to TRBJ1-1, with D possibly matching TRBD1 (6 bases). With 0 bases removed from V and 1 base from J, the gap between germline ends came to 12 bases. Germline V gene lookup returns CDR1 KGHSH and CDR2 LQKENI. The CDR3 loop spans 16 amino acids. The CDR3 DNA follows: TGTGCCAGCTCACCACCGAACAGGGATGGGAACACTGAAGCTTTCTTT. Its protein is CASSPPNRDGNTEAFF.

The CDR3 protein is CASSLNRVGSGELFF. Written as DNA, the CDR3 is TGTGCCAGCAGCTTAAACAGGGTGGGGTCCGGGGAGCTGTTTTTT. This sequence joins TRBV7-2 and TRBJ2-2; tentative D call: TRBD1 (6 bases). In germline, CDR1 is SGHTA, CDR2 FQGNSA. The CDR3 contains 15 residues. Trimming removed 2 bases from V and 6 bases from J, with 13 bases in between.